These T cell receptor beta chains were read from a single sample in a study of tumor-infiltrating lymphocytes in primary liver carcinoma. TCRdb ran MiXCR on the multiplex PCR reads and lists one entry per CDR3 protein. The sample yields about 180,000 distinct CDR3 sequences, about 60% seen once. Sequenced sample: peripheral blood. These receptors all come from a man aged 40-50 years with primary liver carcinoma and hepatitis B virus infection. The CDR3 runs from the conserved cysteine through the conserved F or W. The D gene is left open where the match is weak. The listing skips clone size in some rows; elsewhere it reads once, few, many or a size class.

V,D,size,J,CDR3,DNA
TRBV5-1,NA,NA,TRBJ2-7,CATRSGEQSGEQYF,TGCGCCACTCGATCGGGAGAACAAAGCGGCGAGCAGTACTTC
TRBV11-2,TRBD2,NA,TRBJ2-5,CAGSPRLAGAQETQYF,TGTGCAGGCAGCCCCCGGTTAGCGGGAGCCCAAGAGACCCAGTACTTC
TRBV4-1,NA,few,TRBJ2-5,CASSLRQSETQYF,TGCGCCAGCAGCCTCCGACAGAGCGAGACCCAGTACTTC
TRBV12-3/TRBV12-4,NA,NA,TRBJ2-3,CASSLGGGLRTDTQYF,TGTGCCAGTAGTTTGGGAGGGGGACTTCGCACAGATACGCAGTATTTT
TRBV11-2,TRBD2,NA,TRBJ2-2,CASSPSGRSTGELFF,TGTGCCAGCAGCCCAAGCGGGAGGAGTACCGGGGAACTGTTTTTT
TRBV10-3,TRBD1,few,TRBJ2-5,CAISELDRGRRTQYF,TGTGCCATCAGTGAGCTGGACAGGGGGCGTCGGACCCAGTACTTC
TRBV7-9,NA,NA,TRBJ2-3,CASSLDSQGGTQYF,TGTGCCAGCAGCTTAGACTCTCAGGGGGGCACGCAGTATTTT
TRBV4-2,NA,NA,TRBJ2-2,CASSQGLVWGAGAGELFF,TGTGCCAGCAGCCAAGGGCTGGTATGGGGGGCGGGGGCCGGGGAGCTGTTTTTT
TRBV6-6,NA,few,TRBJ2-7,CASRGRTQTATYEQYF,TGTGCCAGCAGAGGCCGCACGCAGACAGCAACCTACGAGCAGTACTTC
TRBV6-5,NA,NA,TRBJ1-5,CAWGFRSNQPQHF,TGTGCTTGGGGGTTTAGGAGCAATCAGCCCCAGCATTTT
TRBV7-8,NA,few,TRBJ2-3,CASKEALSTDTQYF,TGTGCCAGCAAGGAAGCCCTTAGCACAGATACGCAGTATTTT
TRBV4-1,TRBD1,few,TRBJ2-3,CASSQLGQGAADTQYF,TGCGCCAGCAGCCAACTAGGACAGGGGGCGGCAGATACGCAGTATTTT
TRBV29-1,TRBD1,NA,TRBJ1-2,CSVEDIRGGYGYTF,TGCAGCGTTGAAGATATCAGGGGGGGCTATGGCTACACGTTC
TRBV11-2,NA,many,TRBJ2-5,CASSLDGRETQYF,TGTGCCAGCAGCTTAGACGGCCGAGAGACCCAGTACTTC
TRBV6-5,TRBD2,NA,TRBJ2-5,CASGLSGRAQETQYF,TGTGCCAGCGGTTTAAGCGGGAGGGCCCAAGAGACCCAGTACTTC
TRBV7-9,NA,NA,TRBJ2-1,CASSLVSYNEQFF,TGTGCCAGCAGCTTAGTCTCCTACAATGAGCAGTTCTTC
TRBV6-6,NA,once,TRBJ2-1,CASSHAGSSYNEQFF,TGTGCCAGCAGCCATGCGGGGAGCTCCTACAATGAGCAGTTCTTC
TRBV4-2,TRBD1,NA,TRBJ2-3,CASSPDRGSVDAQYF,TGTGCCAGCAGCCCAGACAGGGGGTCGGTAGATGCGCAGTATTTC
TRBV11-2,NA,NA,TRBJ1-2,CASSTASCDYTF,TGTGCCAGCAGTACCGCCTCCTGTGACTACACCTTC
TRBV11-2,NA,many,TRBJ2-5,CASSLVGLVETQYF,TGTGCCAGCAGCTTAGTCGGCCTAGTGGAGACCCAGTACTTC